Sequencing of this TCR beta chain was carried out in a study of cytomegalovirus exposure and HLA in healthy donors. Study-level points and caveats: Within an earlier analysis, most TCR beta V segments proved productive either about 90% or about 30% of the time. In a later analysis, DRB1 alleles had the most associated TCRs; HLA-C alleles the fewest.

As regards this clone: Its antigen is unknown.

The PCR used 60 Vbeta and 13 Jbeta primers. Some clones are missing from TCRdb's copy, which holds only in-frame ones; the method was immunoSEQ multiplex PCR. This sample's table reports about 77,000 clones. Material for sequencing was PBMCs. This receptor was obtained from a man aged 50-59 years in good health and CMV-seropositive.

The CDR3 DNA reads as TGTGCCAGCAGAGACAGGGGGAACACTGAAGCTTTCTTT. Its translation: CASRDRGNTEAFF. The chain has TRBV28 and TRBJ1-1; TRBD1 matches 8 bases. CDR3 size: 13 residues. V dropped 6 bases and J dropped 1; count of bases not matched to a gene: 1. From germline, CDR1 is MDHEN and CDR2 SYDVKM.